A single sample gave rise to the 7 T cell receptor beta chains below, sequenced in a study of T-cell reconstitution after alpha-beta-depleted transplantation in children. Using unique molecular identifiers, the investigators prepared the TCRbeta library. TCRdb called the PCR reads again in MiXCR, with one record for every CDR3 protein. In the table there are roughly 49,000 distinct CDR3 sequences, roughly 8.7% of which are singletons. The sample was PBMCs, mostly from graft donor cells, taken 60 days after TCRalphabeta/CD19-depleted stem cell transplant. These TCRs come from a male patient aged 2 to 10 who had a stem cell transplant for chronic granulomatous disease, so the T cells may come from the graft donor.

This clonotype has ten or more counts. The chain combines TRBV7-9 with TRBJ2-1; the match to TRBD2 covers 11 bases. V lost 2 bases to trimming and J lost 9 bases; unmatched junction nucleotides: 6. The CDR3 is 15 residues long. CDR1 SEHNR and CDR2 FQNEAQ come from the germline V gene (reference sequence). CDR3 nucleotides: TGTGCCAGCAGCTTAATCACTAGCGGGAGCGCTGAGCAGTTCTTC. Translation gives CASSLITSGSAEQFF.

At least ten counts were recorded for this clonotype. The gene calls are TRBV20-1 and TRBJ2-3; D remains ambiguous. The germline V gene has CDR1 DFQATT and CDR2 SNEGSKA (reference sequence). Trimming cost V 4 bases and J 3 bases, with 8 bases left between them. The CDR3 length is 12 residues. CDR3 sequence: CSATPSTDTQYF. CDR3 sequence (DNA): TGCAGTGCTACACCATCGACAGATACGCAGTATTTT.

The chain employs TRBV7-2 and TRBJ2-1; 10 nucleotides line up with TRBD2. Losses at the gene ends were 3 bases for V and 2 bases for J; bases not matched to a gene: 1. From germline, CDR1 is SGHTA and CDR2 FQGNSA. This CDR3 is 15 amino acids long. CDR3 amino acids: CASSFLAGAYNEQFF. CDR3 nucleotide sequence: TGTGCCAGCAGCTTTCTAGCGGGAGCCTACAATGAGCAGTTCTTC.

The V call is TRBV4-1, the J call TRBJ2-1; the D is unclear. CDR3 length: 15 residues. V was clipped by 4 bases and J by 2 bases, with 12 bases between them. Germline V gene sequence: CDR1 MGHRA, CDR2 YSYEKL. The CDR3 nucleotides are TGCGCCAGCAGCCCTCCCACCCCGACCTACAATGAGCAGTTCTTC. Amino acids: CASSPPTPTYNEQFF.

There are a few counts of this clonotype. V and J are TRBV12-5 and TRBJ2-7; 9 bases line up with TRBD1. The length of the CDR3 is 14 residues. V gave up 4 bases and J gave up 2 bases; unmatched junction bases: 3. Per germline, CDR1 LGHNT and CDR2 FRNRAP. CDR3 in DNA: TGTGCTAGTGGTTCGGGACAGGGAGCCTACGAGCAGTACTTC. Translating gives CASGSGQGAYEQYF.

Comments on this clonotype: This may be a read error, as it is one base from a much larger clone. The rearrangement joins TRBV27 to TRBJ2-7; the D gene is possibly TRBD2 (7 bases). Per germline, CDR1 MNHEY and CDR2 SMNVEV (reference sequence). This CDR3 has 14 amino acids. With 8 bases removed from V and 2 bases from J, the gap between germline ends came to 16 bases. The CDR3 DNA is TGTGCCAGCGCAAGGGGGGGACCCCCCTACGAGCAGTACTTC. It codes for CASARGGPPYEQYF.

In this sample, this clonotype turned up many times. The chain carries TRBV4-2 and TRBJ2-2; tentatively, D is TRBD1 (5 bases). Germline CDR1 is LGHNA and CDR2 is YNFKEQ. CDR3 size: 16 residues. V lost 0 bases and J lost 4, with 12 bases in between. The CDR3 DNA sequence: TGTGCCAGCAGCCAAGACCCTAGGGGTGGCACCGGGGAGCTGTTTTTT. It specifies CASSQDPRGGTGELFF.